The T cell receptor beta chain described here comes from a study of cytomegalovirus exposure and HLA in healthy donors. Findings of the study overall: Several V segments, TRBV6-2 and TRBV6-3 among them, could not be told apart and were dropped. HLA restriction was apparent for most CMV-associated TCR beta chains in a later analysis. CMV serostatus was the only immune exposure information that was available. For most TCR beta V segments, an earlier analysis put the productive rate at about 90% or about 30% of the time.

On this clone itself: What it binds is unknown.

Between the trimmed V and J ends, which lost 0 bases and 7 bases, there was a span of 23 bases. Germline values: CDR1 SGDLS, CDR2 YYNGEE. The CDR3 has 19 residues. Use of 60 Vbeta and 13 Jbeta primers characterized the PCR. Measured with immunoSEQ multiplex PCR; TCRdb has only the in-frame clones, and not every one. This table has about 160,000 clones, roughly 87% appearing once. J is TRBJ1-6 and V is TRBV9; TRBD1 is a possible D gene (5 bases). Sequencing input: PBMCs. The clonotype originates from a man aged 45-60 years in good health and CMV-seropositive. CDR3 sequence (DNA): TGTGCCAGCAGCGTAGAAGGTGGGAGGCCGGGACTTGACAATTCACCCCTCCACTTT. Amino acids: CASSVEGGRPGLDNSPLHF.